The entry below describes one TCR beta chain. This clone has only one observation. Its specific antigen is unknown. Qualities for individual bases were not recorded, and no much larger clone is one base off. This sample is drawn from a study of graft-versus-host responses after intestinal transplantation (dated by TCRdb to about 2021). About the study as a whole: Multivisceral, liver-intestinal, or isolated intestinal transplants were received by the recipients. After intestinal transplantation, graft-versus-host and host-versus-graft alloreactive T cell clones were followed in the graft, circulation and bone marrow using bulk TCR-beta CDR3 sequencing. A cohort of 20 to 25 intestinal transplant recipients, including one retransplant, was enrolled, and a few patients lacking pretransplant specimens were excluded. Rather than going through the commercial service, samples from a few later patients were sequenced in-house on an Illumina MiSeq and processed with MiXCR. Donor T cell macrochimerism was defined as a peak of at least 4% donor T cells among recipient peripheral blood mononuclear cells. All recipients received anti-thymocyte globulin induction followed by maintenance tacrolimus and steroids for 3 to 4 years. Alloreactive clones were identified by sequencing pre-transplant mixed lymphocyte reaction products and comparing these products with unstimulated pre-transplant donor and recipient T cells.

Broad study findings and their caveats: The relatively low number and heterogeneity of intestinal transplant patients limited the conclusions. In the allografts of patients with donor T cell macrochimerism, GvH to HvG T cell clonal ratios were high. GvH clones turned up in recipient bone marrow, with some appearing earlier in ileal mucosa or blood, a pattern consistent with an intestinal mucosal origin. Early after transplant, peak levels of circulating GvH clones were found to be associated with declines in HvG clones.

The method was the immunoSEQ multiplex PCR assay. For most patients, genomic DNA was isolated using the Qiagen DNeasy Blood and Tissue Kit and was shipped frozen to Adaptive Biotechnologies for TCR sequencing. For most patients, high-throughput TCR-beta CDR3 sequencing of genomic DNA was performed by Adaptive Biotechnologies. On the study's bioinformatics: TCR sequencing data were retrieved from Adaptive's ImmunoSEQ software for 15 to 20 patients, whereas a few other patients were processed with MiXCR and VDJtools. To correct CD4 versus CD8 sorting errors, sequences present in both subsets at a frequency ratio below 5:1 were removed. CDR3 nucleotide sequences shared between donor and recipient were removed because their origin could not be assigned. At least 2-fold expansion over unstimulated cells and a minimum CFSE-low frequency of 0.002% (template counts) or 0.001% (read counts) were required for clones to be classified as alloreactive. Clones were considered mappable if detected in sequenced pre-transplant spleen, lymph node, or MLR CFSE-low populations of the donor or recipient. The cumulative frequency of alloreactive clones was calculated as a percentage of all sequences, weighted by copy number. TCRdb stores this immuneACCESS table with in-frame sequences only. Part of the clones is absent; in the studies checked, under half of the shortfall reflects unresolved V genes, and no reason is known for the rest. V, J and clone size were drawn from that table, and D and trimming were deduced from the DNA. Counted in this sample were about 70,000 clones; roughly 87% of them appeared once. Jointly, the top ten make up approximately 1.2% of the sample.

Explained via the paper, the time point label denotes: cells obtained before transplantation from donor or recipient. CD3+CD4+ and CD3+CD8+ populations were FACS-sorted from unstimulated pre-transplant donor and recipient cells taken from spleen or lymph nodes. This material consisted of unstimulated CD8+ T cells sorted from spleen or lymph node cells, taken before intestinal transplant. This clonotype originated in a human donor who received an intestinal transplant.

The CDR3: CASLSRLTARTGGYNEQFF. The nucleotide sequence reads TGTGCTAGCCTAAGCCGCTTAACCGCTAGGACAGGGGGCTACAATGAGCAGTTCTTC. The sequence links TRBV7-7 to TRBJ2-1, and TRBD1 matches 10 of the central bases. Inclusive of the bounding cysteine and phenylalanine, the CDR3 is 19 residues long. Only CDR3 DNA remains: 57 bases, in frame from the first base. The germline V gene (reference sequence) specifies SSHAT as CDR1 and FNYEAQ as CDR2.